The entry that follows covers one T cell receptor (beta chain) sequence. The data belong to a study of blood T cell repertoires in COVID-19. Overall study context: Acute and convalescent COVID-19 specimens originated in the United States, Italy and Spain.

Enrolment of Seattle patients took place during active infection, and they were followed longitudinally. Sequencing was performed with immunoSEQ multiplex PCR; in TCRdb, only in-frame clones are kept and a portion is missing. The table records roughly 200,000 clones, over 65% of them present only once. The CDR3 runs 16 residues. Germline CDR1 and CDR2: MGHRA and YSYEKL. J gave up 2 bases and V 1 base, and 2 bases lay outside the gene matches. Sequenced material: peripheral blood. The receptor was derived from a person between 65 and 80 years old with COVID-19, enrolled during active disease. The gene calls are TRBV4-1 and TRBJ2-3; 11 bases map to TRBD2. CDR3 bases: TGCGCCAGCAGCCAAGGGACTAGCGGGCTCACAGATACGCAGTATTTT. It specifies CASSQGTSGLTDTQYF.